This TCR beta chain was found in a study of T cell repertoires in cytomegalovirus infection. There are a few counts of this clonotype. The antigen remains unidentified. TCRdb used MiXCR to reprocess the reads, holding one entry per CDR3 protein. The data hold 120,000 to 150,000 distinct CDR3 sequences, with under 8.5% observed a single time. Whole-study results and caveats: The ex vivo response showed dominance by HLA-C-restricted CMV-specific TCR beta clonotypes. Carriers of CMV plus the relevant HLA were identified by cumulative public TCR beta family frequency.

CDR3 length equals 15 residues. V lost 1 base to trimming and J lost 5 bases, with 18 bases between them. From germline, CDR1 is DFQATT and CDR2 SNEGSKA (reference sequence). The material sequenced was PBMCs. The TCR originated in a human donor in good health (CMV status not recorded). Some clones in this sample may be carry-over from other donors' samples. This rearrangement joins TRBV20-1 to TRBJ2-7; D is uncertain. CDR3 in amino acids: CSARVPFLGSHEQYF. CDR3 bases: TGCAGTGCTAGAGTCCCCTTTTTAGGGTCGCACGAGCAGTACTTC.